This T cell receptor (beta chain) was sequenced in a study of T-cell reconstitution after alpha-beta-depleted transplantation in children. Study-wide findings and caveats: Reportedly, only several hundred clones from non-depleted graft cells drove alpha-beta T-cell counts at about two months. Day-60 TCRbeta diversity that was high in some patients was derived from surviving recipient T cells and thymic progenitors. By one year post-transplant, T-cell counts and diversity largely arose from T cells that were newly produced.

The CDR3 runs to 14 residues. The germline CDR1 and CDR2 sequences are SGDLS and YYNGEE. Trimming took off 2 bases at V and 4 bases at J, with 12 bases between the two ends. This clonotype was seen only a few times. What it binds is unknown. Researchers prepared the TCRbeta library using unique molecular identifiers, the study reports. TCRdb independently ran MiXCR on the PCR reads; one entry per CDR3 protein. The table has approximately 82,000 distinct CDR3 sequences, roughly a sixth seen once. This receptor was taken from a male patient aged 2-15 years who had a stem cell transplant for acute lymphoblastic leukemia, so the T cells may come from the graft donor. The chain links TRBV9 to TRBJ1-2, with D possibly TRBD1 on 5 matching bases. Sequenced material: PBMCs, mostly from graft donor cells, taken 180 days after TCRalphabeta/CD19-depleted stem cell transplant. The CDR3: CASSVTDRGYGYTF. The CDR3 DNA sequence: TGTGCCAGCAGCGTTACCGACAGAGGCTATGGCTACACCTTC.